The clone carrying this T cell receptor (beta chain) was picked up a small number of times. The antigen is unknown. TCRdb reanalysed the reads using MiXCR and keeps one entry per CDR3 protein. This sample yields some 920,000 distinct CDR3 sequences, of which about a third are seen a single time; around 15% belongs to the top ten. This sample was included in a study of T cell repertoires in cytomegalovirus infection. On the study more broadly: Both CMV infection and a matching HLA type were indicated by public TCR beta signatures. Points from the study as a whole: CMV-specific HLA-C-restricted TCR beta clonotypes dominated the ex vivo response.

V shed 4 bases, J shed 0 bases, and the junction held 13 bases outside the gene matches. Germline assignment: CDR1 SEHNR and CDR2 FQNEAQ (reference sequence). The CDR3 has 19 residues. The chain combines TRBV7-9 with TRBJ2-4; 9 positions agree with TRBD2. This sequence was found in a human donor in good health (CMV status not recorded). Some clones in this sample may be carry-over from other donors' samples. This material consisted of cultured CD8+ T cells from PBMCs, taken from culture after CMV antigen stimulation. The CDR3 bases are TGTGCCAGCAGCTCTCAGACTAGCGGAGAAACCGTAGCCAAAAACATTCAGTACTTC. This encodes CASSSQTSGETVAKNIQYF.